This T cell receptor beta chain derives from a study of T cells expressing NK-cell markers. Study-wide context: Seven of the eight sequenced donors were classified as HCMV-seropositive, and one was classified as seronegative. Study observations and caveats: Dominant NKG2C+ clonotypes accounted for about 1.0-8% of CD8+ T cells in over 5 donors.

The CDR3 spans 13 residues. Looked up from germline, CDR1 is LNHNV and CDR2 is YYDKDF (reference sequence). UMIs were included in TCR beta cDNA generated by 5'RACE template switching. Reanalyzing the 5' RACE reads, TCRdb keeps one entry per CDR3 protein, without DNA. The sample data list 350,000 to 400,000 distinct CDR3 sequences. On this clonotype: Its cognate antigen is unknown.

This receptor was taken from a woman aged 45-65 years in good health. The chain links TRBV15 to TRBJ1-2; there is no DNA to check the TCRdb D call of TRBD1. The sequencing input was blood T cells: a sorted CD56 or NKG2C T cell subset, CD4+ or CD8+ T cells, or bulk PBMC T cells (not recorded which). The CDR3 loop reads CATTEGANYGYTF.